These 7 T cell receptor beta chains originate from one sample sequenced in a study of T-cell memory formation after mild COVID-19. TCRdb used MiXCR to reprocess the 5' RACE reads, holding one entry per CDR3 protein. The data show about 250,000 distinct CDR3 sequences, 15% seen once. Sequencing was carried out using PBMCs or a T cell subset sorted from them (not recorded which). These receptors all come from an adult woman who had mild COVID-19 (a few samples of this study predate the infection). Cell type and time point are not known.

The V call is TRBV12-5, the J call TRBJ1-1; the match to TRBD1 covers 9 bases. Germline V gene sequence: CDR1 LGHNT, CDR2 FRNRAP. CDR3 length equals 18 residues. V was pared by 1 base and J by 0 bases, with 9 bases of the junction left unmatched. In DNA form, the CDR3 reads TGTGCTAGTGGTTTGGCGCTAACAGGGGGCCCCTTGAACACTGAAGCTTTCTTT. Translating gives CASGLALTGGPLNTEAFF. The whole variable domain, remainder taken from reference TRBV12-5 and TRBJ1-1, is DARVTQTPRHKVTEMGQEVTMRCQPILGHNTVFWYRQTMMQGLELLAYFRNRAPLDDSGMPKDRFSAEMPDATLATLKIQPSEPRDSAVYFCASGLALTGGPLNTEAFFGQGTRLTVV.

In this sample, this clonotype turned up many times. The gene calls are TRBV25-1 and TRBJ2-3; TRBD1 aligns across 11 bases. This CDR3 has 16 amino acids. V lost 1 base to trimming and J lost 4 bases; unmatched junction nucleotides: 4. Germline V gene data show CDR1 as MGHDK and CDR2 as SYGVNS. The DNA of the CDR3 is TGTGCCAGCAGTGAATCGGGGACAGGGGGGTCAGATACGCAGTATTTT. Protein product: CASSESGTGGSDTQYF.

In this sample, this clonotype turned up a few times. This chain joins TRBV6-2 or TRBV6-3 and TRBJ2-7; D possibly corresponds to TRBD1 (6 bases). This CDR3 region has 12 residues. Between the trimmed V and J ends, which lost 7 bases and 5 bases, there was a span of 12 bases. Germline V gives CDR1 MNHEY, CDR2 SVGEGT. This CDR3 is CASKGRGHEQYF. The CDR3 DNA reads TGTGCCAGCAAAGGCAGGGGCCACGAGCAGTACTTC.

At least ten counts were recorded for this clonotype. The chain combines TRBV20-1 with TRBJ2-1; tentatively, D is TRBD1 or TRBD2 (5 bases each). Trimming shortened V by 4 bases and J by 10 bases, and 20 bases separated the two germline ends. The CDR3 is 14 residues long. Germline lookup yields CDR1 DFQATT and CDR2 SNEGSKA (reference sequence). CDR3 nucleotide sequence: TGCAGTGCTACGGCTAGCTCCCAATCAGGGGAGCAGTTCTTC. Its translation is CSATASSQSGEQFF.

This clonotype was recorded a few times. The DNA of the CDR3 is TGCGCCAGCAGCCCCCGACTAGAGAACACCGGGGAGCTGTTTTTT. This codes for CASSPRLENTGELFF. V gene TRBV5-1 combines with J gene TRBJ2-2; possibly TRBD2 for D (6 bases). This CDR3 comprises 15 residues. V lost 4 bases, J lost 1 base, and 11 bases lay in between. Germline V gives CDR1 SGHRS, CDR2 YFSETQ. The complete variable domain, with remaining parts taken from reference TRBV5-1 and TRBJ2-2, reads KAGVTQTPRYLIKTRGQQVTLSCSPISGHRSVSWYQQTPGQGLQFLFEYFSETQRNKGNFPGRFSGRQFSNSRSEMNVSTLELGDSALYLCASSPRLENTGELFFGEGSRLTVL.

This clonotype was observed a few times. This chain uses TRBV20-1 with TRBJ1-1; D ambiguous. This CDR3 contains 13 residues. The V gene lost 6 bases and the J gene lost 2 bases, with 13 bases spanning the gap. The germline gives CDR1 DFQATT, CDR2 SNEGSKA (reference sequence). CDR3 in DNA: TGCAGTGCCCTACCGGTGGGAAACACTGAAGCTTTCTTT. Amino acids: CSALPVGNTEAFF.

This clonotype was counted only a few times. This rearrangement joins TRBV4-2 to TRBJ1-2, with TRBD1 matching over 7 bases. This CDR3 is built from 14 residues. Germline V gives CDR1 LGHNA, CDR2 YNFKEQ. V shed 2 bases, J shed 8 bases, and the junction held 8 bases outside the gene matches. The CDR3 coding sequence is TGTGCCAGCAGCCAACCGGACAGGATGGAAGGCTACACCTTC. As protein: CASSQPDRMEGYTF.